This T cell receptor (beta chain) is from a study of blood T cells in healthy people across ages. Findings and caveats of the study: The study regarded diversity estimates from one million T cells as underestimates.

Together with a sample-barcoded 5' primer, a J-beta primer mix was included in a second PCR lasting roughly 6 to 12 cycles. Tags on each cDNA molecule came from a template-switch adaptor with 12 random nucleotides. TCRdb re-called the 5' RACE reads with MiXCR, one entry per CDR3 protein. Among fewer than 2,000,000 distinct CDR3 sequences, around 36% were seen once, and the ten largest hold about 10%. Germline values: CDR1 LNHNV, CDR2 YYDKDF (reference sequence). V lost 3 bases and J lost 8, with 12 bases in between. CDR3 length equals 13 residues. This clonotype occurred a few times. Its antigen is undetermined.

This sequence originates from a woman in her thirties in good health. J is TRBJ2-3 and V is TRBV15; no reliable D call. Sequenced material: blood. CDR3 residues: CATSSPKVATQYF. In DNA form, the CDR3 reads TGTGCCACCAGCAGCCCTAAGGTAGCTACGCAGTATTTT.